The 19 T cell receptor beta chains below come from one sample, sequenced in a study of T cell responses to AZD1222 COVID-19 vaccine. Data came from immunoSEQ multiplex PCR; TCRdb stores just in-frame clones and leaves some out. The sample lists over 75,000 clones; approximately 90% were seen once. The sample here was peripheral blood, taken on day 0 of AZD1222 vaccination. Receptor source: an adult in good health.

The chain employs TRBV19 and TRBJ1-6; D gene unclear. The CDR3 spans 13 residues. Deletions cut 6 bases from V and 12 bases from J, with 15 bases between. Germline CDR1 and CDR2: LNHDA and SQIVND (reference sequence). This CDR3 reads CASRGLDSGPLHF. CDR3 nucleotide sequence: TGTGCCAGTAGAGGACTCGATTCCGGACCCCTCCACTTT.

This chain joins TRBV5-1 and TRBJ1-4; 7 bases agree with TRBD1. CDR3 length equals 15 residues. CDR1 is SGHRS, CDR2 YFSETQ, per germline. Losses at the gene ends were 0 bases for V and 8 bases for J; bases not matched to a gene: 7. CDR3 DNA: TGCGCCAGCAGCTTGGGGAACCAAGGGGGCGAAAAACTGTTTTTT. As protein: CASSLGNQGGEKLFF.

The chain is built from TRBV6-5 and TRBJ1-5; tentatively, D is TRBD1 (5 bases). CDR1 MNHEY and CDR2 SVGAGI come from the germline V gene. The CDR3 extends over 13 amino acids. Trimming removed 2 bases from V and 9 bases from J, with 11 bases in between. The CDR3 loop is CASSYTGAGPQHF. The CDR3 DNA follows: TGTGCCAGCAGTTACACTGGGGCTGGGCCCCAGCATTTT.

V gene TRBV19 combines with J gene TRBJ2-2; 8 bases align to TRBD1. Per germline, CDR1 LNHDA and CDR2 SQIVND (reference sequence). The CDR3 totals 14 residues. V dropped 7 bases and J dropped 8; count of bases not matched to a gene: 9. DNA of the CDR3: TGTGCCAGTAATGACAGGGGATTAAGTGGGGAGCTGTTTTTT. Its protein product is CASNDRGLSGELFF.

This chain links TRBV27 with TRBJ2-2, with D possibly TRBD1 on 5 matching bases. The CDR3 runs 15 residues. CDR1 is MNHEY, CDR2 SMNVEV, per germline (reference sequence). Deletions cut 4 bases from V and 3 bases from J, with 12 bases between. The CDR3 DNA follows: TGTGCCAGCAGTTCAATGACAGCCCACACCGGGGAGCTGTTTTTT. Translated: CASSSMTAHTGELFF.

This chain links TRBV5-1 with TRBJ2-3, with D perhaps assigned TRBD1 or TRBD2 (6 bases each). Trimming cost V 4 bases and J 12 bases, with 12 bases left between them. The germline CDR1 and CDR2 sequences are SGHRS and YFSETQ. This CDR3 has 11 residues. Written as DNA, the CDR3 is TGCGCCAGCAGCGAGGAGGGGGGTCAGTATTTT. Its translation: CASSEEGGQYF.

The chain uses TRBV28 and TRBJ2-4, with no clear D. Per germline, CDR1 MDHEN and CDR2 SYDVKM. CDR3 length equals 11 residues. Trimming shortened V by 8 bases and J by 8 bases, and 10 bases separated the two germline ends. As DNA, the CDR3 is TGTGCCAGCCCGACATCGGACATTCAGTACTTC. Translating gives CASPTSDIQYF.

V and J are TRBV7-8 and TRBJ2-7; the D call may be TRBD1 or TRBD2 (7 bases each). Per germline, CDR1 SGHVS and CDR2 FQNEAQ. The CDR3 contains 16 residues. V was cut by 5 bases and J by 3 bases, with 20 bases left in between. The DNA of the CDR3 is TGTGCCAGCAGCCGGCGCCCGACAGGGACTAACTACGAGCAGTACTTC. This encodes CASSRRPTGTNYEQYF.

V is TRBV18 and J is TRBJ2-1; TRBD2 aligns across 7 bases. The junction had 10 bases not matched to a gene; V was cut back by 5 bases and J by 6 bases. This CDR3 spans 15 amino acids. CDR1 is KGHSH and CDR2 is LQKENI in the germline V gene. In DNA form, the CDR3 reads TGTGCCAGCTCAATTAACCTAGCGGACTTCAATGAGCAGTTCTTC. It yields the protein CASSINLADFNEQFF.

The chain joins TRBV19 to TRBJ2-1; 10 bases are a match to TRBD2. Germline CDR1 reads LNHDA; CDR2 reads SQIVND (reference sequence). The CDR3 is 17 amino acids. The trim removed 8 bases at V and 0 bases at J, leaving 10 bases unmatched. The DNA for the CDR3 is TGTGCCAGTTTCCCTTGGGCTAGCGGGGGCTCCTACAATGAGCAGTTCTTC. Amino acids: CASFPWASGGSYNEQFF.

This sequence joins TRBV7-9 and TRBJ2-2; no clear D gene. V dropped 10 bases and J dropped 0 bases, with 15 bases sitting between them. Germline values: CDR1 SEHNR, CDR2 FQNEAQ (reference sequence). There are 15 residues in the CDR3. CDR3 in amino acids: CATQEGSSNTGELFF. In nucleotides, the CDR3 is TGTGCCACTCAAGAAGGCAGTTCGAACACCGGGGAGCTGTTTTTT.

The J gene is TRBJ1-2, the V gene TRBV28, with D uncertain. Trimming cost V 2 bases and J 8 bases, with 15 bases left between them. CDR1 is MDHEN, CDR2 SYDVKM, per germline. The CDR3 loop spans 14 amino acids. The CDR3 here is CASSLGKVLGGYTF. In DNA form, the CDR3 reads TGTGCCAGCAGTTTAGGCAAGGTCTTAGGAGGCTACACCTTC.

The gene calls are TRBV6-5 and TRBJ2-7, with D possibly TRBD1 on 5 matching bases. Germline assignment: CDR1 MNHEY and CDR2 SVGAGI. V shed 2 bases and J shed 6 bases, with 14 bases lying between them. CDR3 size: 14 residues. This chain's CDR3 is CASSYLGRASEQYF. Here the CDR3 DNA reads TGTGCCAGCAGTTACCTGGGCAGGGCCTCCGAGCAGTACTTC.

This clone occurred once. Compared with germline, one end of the junction differs, possibly owing to a read error. The V call is TRBV5-4, the J call TRBJ1-4; TRBD1 agrees at 12 bases. Germline lookup yields CDR1 SGHNT and CDR2 YYREEE (reference sequence). The length of the CDR3 is 13 residues. The CDR3 nucleotides read TGTGCCAGCAGCCCGGGACAGGGGGCGTTCCTCCTTTTT. Translation gives CASSPGQGAFLLF.

This chain links TRBV5-8 with TRBJ2-7; tentatively, D is TRBD1 (5 bases). The CDR3 is 15 residues long. In germline, CDR1 is SGHTS, CDR2 YDEGEE. The V end lost 0 bases, the J end lost 3 bases, and 13 bases lay between the germline ends. The CDR3 DNA reads TGTGCCAGCAGCTTGGCCGATTCAGGGAACTACGAGCAGTACTTC. Protein product: CASSLADSGNYEQYF. The variable domain in full, completed from reference TRBV5-8 and TRBJ2-7, reads EAGVTQSPTHLIKTRGQQATLRCSPISGHTSVYWYQQALGLGLQFLLWYDEGEERNRGNFPPRFSGRQFPNYSSELNVNALELEDSALYLCASSLADSGNYEQYFGPGTRLTVT.

The chain links TRBV29-1 to TRBJ1-2; 10 bases fit TRBD1. Germline V CDR1 and CDR2: SQVTM, ANQGSEA. CDR3 length: 13 residues. J gave up 8 bases and V 6 bases, and 9 bases lay outside the gene matches. CDR3 in amino acids: CSVTGQGKGGYTF. CDR3 coding DNA: TGCAGCGTCACGGGACAGGGGAAAGGGGGCTACACCTTC.

This clone has a single count. This sequence joins TRBV5-4 and TRBJ1-5; TRBD1 is a possible D gene (5 bases). The V end lost 3 bases, the J end lost 0 bases, and 13 bases lay between the germline ends. CDR1 is SGHNT, CDR2 YYREEE, per germline (reference sequence). The CDR3 loop spans 16 amino acids. The CDR3 sequence: CASSSGPSYSNQPQHF. The CDR3, as DNA: TGTGCCAGCAGCTCGGGACCGTCGTATAGCAATCAGCCCCAGCATTTT.

This clone appeared a few times. The genes are TRBV5-1 and TRBJ2-7; D might be TRBD1 (6 bases). This CDR3 contains 14 residues. Per germline, CDR1 SGHRS and CDR2 YFSETQ. V was clipped by 0 bases and J by 4 bases, with 11 bases between them. The CDR3 DNA follows: TGCGCCAGCAGCTTGGGGGACACAGCTTACGAGCAGTACTTC. Translated, it gives CASSLGDTAYEQYF.

The chain combines TRBV2 with TRBJ1-5; TRBD1 matches at 10 bases. CDR1 is SNHLY and CDR2 is FYNNEI in the germline V gene. With V trimmed by 6 bases and J by 9 bases, 5 bases remained unmatched. The CDR3 covers 13 residues. The CDR3 here is CASREGQGWPQHF. CDR3 coding DNA: TGTGCCAGCAGAGAGGGACAGGGGTGGCCCCAGCATTTT. Filled out from reference TRBV2 and TRBJ1-5, the complete variable domain reads EPEVTQTPSHQVTQMGQEVILRCVPISNHLYFYWYRQILGQKVEFLVSFYNNEISEKSEIFDDQFSVERPDGSNFTLKIRSTKLEDSAMYFCASREGQGWPQHFGDGTRLSIL.